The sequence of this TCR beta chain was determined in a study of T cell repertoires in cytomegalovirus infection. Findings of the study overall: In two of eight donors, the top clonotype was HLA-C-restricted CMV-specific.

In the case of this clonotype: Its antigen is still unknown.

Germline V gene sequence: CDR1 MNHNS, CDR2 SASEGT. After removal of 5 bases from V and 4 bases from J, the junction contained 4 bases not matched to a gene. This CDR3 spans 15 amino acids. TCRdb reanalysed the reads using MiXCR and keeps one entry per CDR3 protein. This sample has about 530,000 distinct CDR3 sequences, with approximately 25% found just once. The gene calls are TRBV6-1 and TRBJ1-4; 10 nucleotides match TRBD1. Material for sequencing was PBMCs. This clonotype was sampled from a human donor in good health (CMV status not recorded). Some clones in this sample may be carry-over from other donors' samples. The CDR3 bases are TGTGCCAGCAGTCTCGGGACAGGGGTTAATGAAAAACTGTTTTTT. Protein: CASSLGTGVNEKLFF.